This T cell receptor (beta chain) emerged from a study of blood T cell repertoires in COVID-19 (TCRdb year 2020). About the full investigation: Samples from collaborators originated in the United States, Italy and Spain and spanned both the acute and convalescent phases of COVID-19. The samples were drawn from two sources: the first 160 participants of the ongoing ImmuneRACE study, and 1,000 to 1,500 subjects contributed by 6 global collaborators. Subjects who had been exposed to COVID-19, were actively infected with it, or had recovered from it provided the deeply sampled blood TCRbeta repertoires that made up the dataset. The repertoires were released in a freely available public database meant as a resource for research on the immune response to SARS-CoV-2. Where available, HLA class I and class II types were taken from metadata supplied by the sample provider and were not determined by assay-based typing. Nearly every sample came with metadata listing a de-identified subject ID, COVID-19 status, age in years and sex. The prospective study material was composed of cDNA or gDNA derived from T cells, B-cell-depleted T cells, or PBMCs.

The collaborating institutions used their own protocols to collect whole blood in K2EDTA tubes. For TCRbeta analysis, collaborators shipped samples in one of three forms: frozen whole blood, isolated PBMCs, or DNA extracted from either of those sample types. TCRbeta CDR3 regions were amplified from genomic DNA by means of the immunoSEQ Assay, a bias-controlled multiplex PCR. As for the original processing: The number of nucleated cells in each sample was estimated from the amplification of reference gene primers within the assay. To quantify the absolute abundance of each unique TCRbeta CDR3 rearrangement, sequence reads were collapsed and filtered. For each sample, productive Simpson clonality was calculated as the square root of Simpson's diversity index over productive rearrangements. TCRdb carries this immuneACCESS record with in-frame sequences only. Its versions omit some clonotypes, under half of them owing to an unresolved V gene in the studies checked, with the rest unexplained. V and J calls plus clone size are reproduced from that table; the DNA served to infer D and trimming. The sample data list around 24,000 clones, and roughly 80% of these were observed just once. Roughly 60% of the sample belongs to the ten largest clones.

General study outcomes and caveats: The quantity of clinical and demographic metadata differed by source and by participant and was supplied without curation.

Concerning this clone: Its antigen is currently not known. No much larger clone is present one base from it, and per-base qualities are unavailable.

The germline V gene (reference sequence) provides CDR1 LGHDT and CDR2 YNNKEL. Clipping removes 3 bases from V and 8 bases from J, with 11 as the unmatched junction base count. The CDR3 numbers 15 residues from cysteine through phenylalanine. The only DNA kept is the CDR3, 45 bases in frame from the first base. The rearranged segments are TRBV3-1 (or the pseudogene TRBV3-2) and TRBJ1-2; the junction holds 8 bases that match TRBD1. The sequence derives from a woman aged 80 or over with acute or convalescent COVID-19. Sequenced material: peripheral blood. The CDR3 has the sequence CASSQGDRPKGGYTF. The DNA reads TGTGCCAGCAGCCAGGGGGACAGGCCGAAAGGCGGCTACACCTTC.